Below, one T cell receptor (beta chain) is given with its context. This entry comes from a study of blood T cells in healthy people across ages. CDR1 and CDR2 from the germline V gene are KGHDR and SFDVKD. The CDR3 is 16 amino acids. PCR was performed a second time for about 6 to 12 cycles using a sample-barcoded 5' primer and a J-beta primer mix. In TCRdb, the 5' RACE reads were re-called with MiXCR into one record per CDR3 protein. This sample yields 800,000 or so distinct CDR3 sequences, of which roughly 46% are seen a single time; 15% to 20% belongs to the top ten. The V call is TRBV24-1, the J call TRBJ2-1; 12 bases line up with TRBD2. The end of the DNA is better explained by TRBJ2-7, so the J call may be wrong. This TCR was sampled from a man at least 80 years old in good health. Material: blood. The CDR3 loop is CATSDRLAGVYNEQYF. The CDR3 DNA reads TGTGCCACCAGTGATAGACTAGCGGGAGTCTACAATGAGCAGTACTTC.